A single sample is the source of the 19 T cell receptor beta chains below, sequenced in a study of T cells in Graves' hyperthyroidism and ophthalmopathy. TCR beta CDR3 sequences were amplified from RNA transcripts. HTBI primers were used for first-round RT-PCR of the TCR CDR3. TCRdb recomputed calls from the multiplex PCR reads with MiXCR, one row per CDR3 protein. The repertoire consists of hundreds of thousands of distinct CDR3 sequences, with about 13% occurring once and the leading ten covering 9.2%. What was sequenced was blood. The source is a woman in her late teens or twenties with Graves' hyperthyroidism.

The table lists this clonotype with many counts. The V and J genes are TRBV6-2 or TRBV6-3 and TRBJ1-1; D might be TRBD1 (5 bases). The CDR3 runs to 15 residues. Germline V gene data show CDR1 as MNHEY and CDR2 as SVGEGT. The V end was cut by 2 bases, the J end by 6 bases, with 16 bases between. CDR3 DNA: TGTGCCAGCAGTTACCGGACACCGGTACGCGCTGAAGCTTTCTTT. This translates into CASSYRTPVRAEAFF.

The rearrangement joins TRBV20-1 to TRBJ2-3; weak D call: TRBD1 (5 bases). Per the germline V gene, CDR1 is DFQATT and CDR2 is SNEGSKA (reference sequence). This CDR3 region has 14 residues. V was trimmed by 6 bases and J by 1 base, leaving 14 bases between them. CDR3 sequence (DNA): TGCAGTGCCGCGCCGGTCAGGGGCACAGATACGCAGTATTTT. Its translation: CSAAPVRGTDTQYF.

Of note for this clonotype: This may stem from a read error, because a much larger clone lies one nucleotide away. The chain joins TRBV9 to TRBJ2-5; 16 nucleotides line up with TRBD2. The germline V gene encodes CDR1 SGDLS and CDR2 YYNGEE. CDR3 length: 18 residues. The V segment lost 3 bases and the J segment 2 bases; nucleotides outside the gene matches: 7. This CDR3 reads CASSEGTSGRAQQETQYF. For the CDR3, the DNA is TGTGCCAGCAGCGAGGGGACTAGCGGGAGGGCTCAACAAGAGACCCAGTACTTC. Variable domain in full (rest from reference TRBV9 and TRBJ2-5): DSGVTQTPKHLITATGQRVTLRCSPRSGDLSVYWYQQSLDQGLQFLIQYYNGEERAKGNILERFSAQQFPDLHSELNLSSLELGDSALYFCASSEGTSGRAQQETQYFGPGTRLLVL.

This clonotype occurred many times. In nucleotides, the CDR3 is TGTGCCAGCAGTGGGGGGACGGCTAGGTACTATGGCTACACCTTC. Its protein product is CASSGGTARYYGYTF. The chain combines TRBV2 with TRBJ1-2, with D possibly matching TRBD1 (5 bases). With 4 bases removed from V and 3 bases from J, the gap between germline ends came to 15 bases. The CDR3 totals 15 residues. Germline lookup yields CDR1 SNHLY and CDR2 FYNNEI.

This clonotype was seen a handful of times. V usage is TRBV5-5 and J usage is TRBJ2-7, with a tentative D call TRBD1 (6 bases). The germline CDR1 and CDR2 sequences are SGHKS and YYEKEE (reference sequence). CDR3 length equals 13 residues. Trimming stripped 5 bases from V and 2 bases from J, with 11 bases between. The CDR3 loop reads CASRGARTYEQYF. As DNA, the CDR3 is TGTGCCAGCAGGGGGGCCCGTACCTACGAGCAGTACTTC.

This clonotype was seen ten or more times. The CDR3 protein is CASSLVKGSNQPQHF. CDR3 sequence (DNA): TGTGCCAGCAGTTTAGTAAAGGGGAGCAATCAGCCCCAGCATTTT. This chain joins TRBV27 and TRBJ1-5; tentatively, D is TRBD1 (5 bases). In germline, CDR1 is MNHEY, CDR2 SMNVEV (reference sequence). With 2 bases removed from V and 1 base from J, the gap between germline ends came to 9 bases. The CDR3 runs 15 residues.

This clonotype was observed at least ten times. This CDR3 reads CASSLTEDPGTEAFF. The CDR3 DNA sequence: TGTGCCAGCTCACTGACGGAGGACCCGGGCACTGAAGCTTTCTTT. The rearrangement links TRBV18 to TRBJ1-1; D gene uncertain. The CDR3 has 15 amino acids. Trimming took off 4 bases at V and 4 bases at J, with 16 bases between the two ends. The germline V gene has CDR1 KGHSH and CDR2 LQKENI.

This clonotype has at least ten counts. V is TRBV7-3 and J is TRBJ2-1, with D unresolved. The CDR3 spans 14 residues. Trimming cost V 0 bases and J 3 bases, with 6 bases left between them. Germline values: CDR1 SGHTA, CDR2 FQGTGA. The CDR3 loop reads CASSLTDHYNEQFF. The CDR3 DNA follows: TGTGCCAGCAGCTTAACGGACCACTACAATGAGCAGTTCTTC.

The sample holds many counts of this clonotype. This chain joins TRBV28 and TRBJ2-1; D gene unclear. Germline CDR1 reads MDHEN; CDR2 reads SYDVKM. This CDR3 contains 11 residues. Trimming pared 3 bases from V and 7 bases from J, leaving 4 bases between. The CDR3 DNA reads as TGTGCCAGCAGTTTGATGAATGAGCAGTTCTTC. Amino acid sequence: CASSLMNEQFF.

This clonotype was detected many times. The chain carries TRBV7-3 and TRBJ1-1; D not resolved. V lost 5 bases, J lost 3 bases, and 10 bases lay in between. CDR1 is SGHTA and CDR2 is FQGTGA in the germline V gene. The CDR3 spans 13 residues. The CDR3 loop reads CASSKMPDTEAFF. The CDR3 DNA reads TGTGCCAGCAGCAAAATGCCGGACACTGAAGCTTTCTTT.

Many counts were recorded for this clonotype. This chain links TRBV20-1 with TRBJ2-5, with no clear D. The CDR3 sequence is 14 residues long. Germline V CDR1 and CDR2: DFQATT, SNEGSKA (reference sequence). Trimming pared 3 bases from V and 1 base from J, leaving 12 bases between. CDR3 sequence reads: CSASRQEPQETQYF. The CDR3 DNA sequence: TGCAGTGCTAGTCGGCAGGAGCCCCAAGAGACCCAGTACTTC.

This clonotype was picked up many times. The chain employs TRBV28 and TRBJ2-1; TRBD2 might be the D (5 bases). The CDR3 covers 15 residues. CDR1 is MDHEN and CDR2 is SYDVKM in the germline V gene. The V end was cut by 2 bases, the J end by 12 bases, with 20 bases between. CDR3 in amino acids: CASSLPSPPTMRQFF. In DNA, the CDR3 is TGTGCCAGCAGTTTACCTAGCCCTCCTACAATGAGGCAGTTCTTC.

The chain uses TRBV10-1 and TRBJ1-1, with a possible D match to TRBD1 (6 bases). The germline CDR1 and CDR2 sequences are WNHNN and SYGVQD (reference sequence). The germline V and J ends were trimmed by 0 bases and 2 bases, with 13 bases remaining between them. This CDR3 has 16 amino acids. The CDR3 protein is CASSESIGTTNTEAFF. The CDR3 nucleotides are TGCGCCAGCAGTGAGTCGATTGGGACAACTAACACTGAAGCTTTCTTT.

On this clonotype itself: At one boundary the junction diverges from the germline segment, which might be a read error. The chain combines TRBV5-1 with TRBJ2-1; TRBD2 matches at 7 bases. CDR3 length: 13 amino acids. Germline CDR1 reads SGHRS; CDR2 reads YFSETQ. Here the CDR3 DNA reads TGTGCCAGCACCCGGGGGGATGTCAATGAGCAGTTCTTC. Translating gives CASTRGDVNEQFF.

This chain connects TRBV4-3 to TRBJ2-2; 7 bases match TRBD2. Germline-derived CDR1 and CDR2 are LGHNA and YSLEER. After removal of 7 bases from V and 5 bases from J, the junction contained 13 bases not matched to a gene. The CDR3 sequence is 16 residues long. The CDR3 nucleotides read TGCGCCAGCACCCCCGGGGTAGCGGGTGTGACCGGGGAGCTGTTTTTT. Protein product: CASTPGVAGVTGELFF.

This clonotype was seen ten or more times. The chain joins TRBV20-1 to TRBJ2-7; the D is unclear. The germline gives CDR1 DFQATT, CDR2 SNEGSKA (reference sequence). The CDR3 extends over 14 amino acids. Trimming left V 0 bases short and J 2 bases short, with 11 bases between. The CDR3 DNA sequence: TGCAGTGCTAGAGATCCTTACGTTGCCTACGAGCAGTACTTC. It codes for CSARDPYVAYEQYF.

This clonotype was counted between two and nine times. This may come from a read error, since a much larger clone is one base off. The chain combines TRBV6-5 with TRBJ2-1; TRBD2 is a possible D gene (6 bases). The CDR3 consists of 20 residues. CDR1 MNHEY and CDR2 SVGAGI come from the germline V gene. DNA of the CDR3: TGTGCCAGCAGTTACGAAATGTGGACTACCTCCCGGGAGTCCTACAGTGAGCAGTTCTTC. It encodes CASSYEMWTTSRESYSEQFF.

This clonotype was seen more than once but under ten times. The chain recombines TRBV6-1 with TRBJ1-3; TRBD1 is a possible D gene (5 bases). Trimming removed 6 bases at V and 0 bases at J, with 12 bases between. The germline CDR1 and CDR2 sequences are MNHNS and SASEGT. The CDR3 has 15 amino acids. CDR3 region: CASSLDRRSGNTIYF. CDR3 in DNA: TGTGCCAGCAGCCTCGACAGACGCTCTGGAAACACCATATATTTT.

Note on this clonotype: A much larger clone differs from this one at a single base, so this may be a read error. The CDR3 sequence: CASSMRLASFDVQFF. In nucleotides, the CDR3 is TGTGCCAGTAGTATGAGACTAGCTAGCTTCGATGTGCAGTTCTTC. The chain recombines TRBV19 with TRBJ2-1; 7 nucleotides agree with TRBD2. The CDR3 is made up of 15 amino acids. Germline values: CDR1 LNHDA, CDR2 SQIVND (reference sequence). After removal of 3 bases from V and 12 bases from J, the junction contained 14 bases not matched to a gene.